This T cell receptor beta chain was sequenced in a study of blood T cells in healthy people across ages. Study information: Every two T cells gave about one barcoded beta molecule via template switching.

Regarding the study as a whole: Unknown CMV status may confound age-related changes in expanded clones.

CDR1 and CDR2 from the germline V gene are SGHTA and FQGNSA. The CDR3 has 14 amino acids. Trimming removed 3 bases at V and 8 bases at J, with 14 bases between. Turning to this clonotype: Antigen: not known.

Combining a sample-barcoded 5' primer with a J-beta primer mix, a second PCR ran for about 7 to 12 cycles. In TCRdb, the 5' RACE reads were re-called with MiXCR into one record per CDR3 protein. The sample lists 780,000 or so distinct CDR3 sequences, about 48% occurring once. The sequence derives from an elderly man in good health. The sequenced material came from blood. The rearrangement joins TRBV7-2 to TRBJ2-1; D might be TRBD2 (5 bases). CDR3 sequence: CASSFLTSGYEQFF. As DNA, the CDR3 is TGTGCCAGCAGCTTTCTAACTAGTGGCTATGAGCAGTTCTTC.